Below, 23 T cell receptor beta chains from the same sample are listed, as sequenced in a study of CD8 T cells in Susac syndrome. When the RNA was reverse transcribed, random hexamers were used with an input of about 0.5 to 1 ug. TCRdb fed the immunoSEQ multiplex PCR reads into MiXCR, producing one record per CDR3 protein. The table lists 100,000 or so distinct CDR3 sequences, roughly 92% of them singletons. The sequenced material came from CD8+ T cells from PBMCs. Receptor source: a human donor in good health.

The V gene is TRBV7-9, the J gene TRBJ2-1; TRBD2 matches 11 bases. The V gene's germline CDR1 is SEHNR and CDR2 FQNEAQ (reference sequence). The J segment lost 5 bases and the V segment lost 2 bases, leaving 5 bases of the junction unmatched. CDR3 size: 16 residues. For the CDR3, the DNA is TGTGCCAGCAGCTTAATGGGACTAGCGGCCCACAATGAGCAGTTCTTC. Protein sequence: CASSLMGLAAHNEQFF.

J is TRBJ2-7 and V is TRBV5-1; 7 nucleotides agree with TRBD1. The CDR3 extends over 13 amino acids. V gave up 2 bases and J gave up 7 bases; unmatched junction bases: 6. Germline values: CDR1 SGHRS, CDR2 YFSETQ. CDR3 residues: CASSLQGTREQYF. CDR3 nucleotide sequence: TGCGCCAGCAGCTTACAGGGGACGCGTGAGCAGTACTTC.

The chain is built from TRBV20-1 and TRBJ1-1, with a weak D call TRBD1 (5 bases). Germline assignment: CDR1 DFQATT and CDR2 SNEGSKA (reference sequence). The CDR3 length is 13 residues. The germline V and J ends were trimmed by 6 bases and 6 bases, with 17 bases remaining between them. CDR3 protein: CSAGISGGAEAFF. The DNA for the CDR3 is TGCAGTGCCGGAATATCGGGGGGGGCTGAAGCTTTCTTT.

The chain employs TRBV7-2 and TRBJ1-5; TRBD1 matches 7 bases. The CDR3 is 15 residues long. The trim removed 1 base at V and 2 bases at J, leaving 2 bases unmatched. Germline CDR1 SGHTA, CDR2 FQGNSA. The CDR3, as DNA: TGTGCCAGCAGCTTAGGGGACAGCCGCAATCAGCCCCAGCATTTT. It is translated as CASSLGDSRNQPQHF.

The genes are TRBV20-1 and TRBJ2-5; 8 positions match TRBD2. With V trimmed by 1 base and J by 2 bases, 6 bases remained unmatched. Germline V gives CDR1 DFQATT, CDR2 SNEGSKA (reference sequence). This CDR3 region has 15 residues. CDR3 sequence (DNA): TGCAGTGCTAGAGTAGCGGGGAGAAATCAAGAGACCCAGTACTTC. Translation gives CSARVAGRNQETQYF.

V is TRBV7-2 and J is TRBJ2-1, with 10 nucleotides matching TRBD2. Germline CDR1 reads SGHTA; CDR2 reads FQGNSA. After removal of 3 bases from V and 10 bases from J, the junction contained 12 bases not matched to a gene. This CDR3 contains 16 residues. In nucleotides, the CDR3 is TGTGCCAGCAGCTTCAGGCTAGCGGGAGCTATCCCAGAGCAGTTCTTC. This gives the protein CASSFRLAGAIPEQFF. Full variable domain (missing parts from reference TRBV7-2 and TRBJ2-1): GAGVSQSPSNKVTEKGKDVELRCDPISGHTALYWYRQSLGQGLEFLIYFQGNSAPDKSGLPSDRFSAERTGGSVSTLTIQRTQQEDSAVYLCASSFRLAGAIPEQFFGPGTRLTVL.

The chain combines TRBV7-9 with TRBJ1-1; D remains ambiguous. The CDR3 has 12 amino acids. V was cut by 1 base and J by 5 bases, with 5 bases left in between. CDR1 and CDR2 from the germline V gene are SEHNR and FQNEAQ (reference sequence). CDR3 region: CASSLDVTEAFF. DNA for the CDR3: TGTGCCAGCAGCTTAGATGTGACTGAAGCTTTCTTT. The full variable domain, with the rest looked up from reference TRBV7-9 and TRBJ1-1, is DTGVSQNPRHKITKRGQNVTFRCDPISEHNRLYWYRQTLGQGPEFLTYFQNEAQLEKSRLLSDRFSAERPKGSFSTLEIQRTEQGDSAMYLCASSLDVTEAFFGQGTRLTVV.

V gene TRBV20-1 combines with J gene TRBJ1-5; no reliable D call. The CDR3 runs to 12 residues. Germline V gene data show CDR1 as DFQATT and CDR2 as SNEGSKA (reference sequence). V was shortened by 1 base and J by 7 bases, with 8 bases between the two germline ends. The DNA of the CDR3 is TGCAGTGCTAGAGTCGGCGACCAGCCCCAGCATTTT. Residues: CSARVGDQPQHF.

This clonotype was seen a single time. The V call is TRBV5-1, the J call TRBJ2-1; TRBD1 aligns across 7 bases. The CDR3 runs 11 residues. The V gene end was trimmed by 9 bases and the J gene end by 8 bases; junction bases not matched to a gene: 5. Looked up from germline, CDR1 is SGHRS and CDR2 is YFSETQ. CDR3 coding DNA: TGCGCCACCAACAGGGGAGATGAGCAGTTCTTC. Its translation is CATNRGDEQFF. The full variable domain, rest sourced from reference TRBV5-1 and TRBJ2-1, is KAGVTQTPRYLIKTRGQQVTLSCSPISGHRSVSWYQQTPGQGLQFLFEYFSETQRNKGNFPGRFSGRQFSNSRSEMNVSTLELGDSALYLCATNRGDEQFFGPGTRLTVL.

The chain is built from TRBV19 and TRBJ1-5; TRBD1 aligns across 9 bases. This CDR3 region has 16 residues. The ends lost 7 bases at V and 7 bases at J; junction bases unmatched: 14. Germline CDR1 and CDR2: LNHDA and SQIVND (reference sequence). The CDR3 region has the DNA TGTGCCAGTACCGATCTCGGACAGGGGATAGAACAGCCCCAGCATTTT. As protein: CASTDLGQGIEQPQHF.

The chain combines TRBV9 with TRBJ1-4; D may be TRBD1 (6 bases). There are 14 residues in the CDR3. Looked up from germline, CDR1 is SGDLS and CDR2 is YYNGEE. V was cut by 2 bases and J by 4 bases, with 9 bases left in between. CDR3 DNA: TGTGCCAGCAGCGTTGGACAGAGTAATGAAAAACTGTTTTTT. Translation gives CASSVGQSNEKLFF.

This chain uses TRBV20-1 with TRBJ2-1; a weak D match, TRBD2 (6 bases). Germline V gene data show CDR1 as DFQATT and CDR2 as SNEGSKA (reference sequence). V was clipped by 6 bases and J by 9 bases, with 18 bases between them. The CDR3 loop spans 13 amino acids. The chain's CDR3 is CSARGLARSEQFF. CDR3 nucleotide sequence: TGCAGTGCCCGAGGGCTAGCGCGAAGTGAGCAGTTCTTC.

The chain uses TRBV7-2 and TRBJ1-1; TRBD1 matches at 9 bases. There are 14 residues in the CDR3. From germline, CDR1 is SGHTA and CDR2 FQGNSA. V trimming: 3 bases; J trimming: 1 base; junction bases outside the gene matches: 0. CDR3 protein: CASSLDRGNTEAFF. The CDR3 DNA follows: TGTGCCAGCAGCTTGGACAGGGGGAACACTGAAGCTTTCTTT. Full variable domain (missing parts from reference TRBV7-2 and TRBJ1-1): GAGVSQSPSNKVTEKGKDVELRCDPISGHTALYWYRQSLGQGLEFLIYFQGNSAPDKSGLPSDRFSAERTGGSVSTLTIQRTQQEDSAVYLCASSLDRGNTEAFFGQGTRLTVV.

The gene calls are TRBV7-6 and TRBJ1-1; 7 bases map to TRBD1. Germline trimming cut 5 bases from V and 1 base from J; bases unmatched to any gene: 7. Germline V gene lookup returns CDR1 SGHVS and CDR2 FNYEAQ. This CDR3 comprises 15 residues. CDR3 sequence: CASSLGQAGNTEAFF. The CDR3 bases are TGTGCCAGCAGCCTTGGACAGGCGGGGAACACTGAAGCTTTCTTT.

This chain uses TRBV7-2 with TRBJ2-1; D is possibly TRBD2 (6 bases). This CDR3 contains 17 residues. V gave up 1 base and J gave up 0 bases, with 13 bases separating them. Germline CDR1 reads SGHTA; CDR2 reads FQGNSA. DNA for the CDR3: TGTGCCAGCAGCTTAGTAGCGGCCGCCGCCTCCTACAATGAGCAGTTCTTC. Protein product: CASSLVAAAASYNEQFF.

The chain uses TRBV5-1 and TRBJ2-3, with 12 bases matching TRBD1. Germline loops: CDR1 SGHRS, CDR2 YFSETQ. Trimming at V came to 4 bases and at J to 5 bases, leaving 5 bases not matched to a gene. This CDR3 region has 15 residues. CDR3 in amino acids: CASSRGQGAIDTQYF. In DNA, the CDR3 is TGCGCCAGCAGCAGGGGACAGGGGGCTATAGATACGCAGTATTTT.

This CDR3 is CALGGQGRHTEAFF. CDR3 coding DNA: TGTGCCCTAGGGGGTCAGGGTCGTCACACTGAAGCTTTCTTT. The rearrangement links TRBV7-9 to TRBJ1-1, with D possibly matching TRBD1 (6 bases). V gave up 11 bases and J gave up 3 bases, with 19 bases separating them. Germline-derived CDR1 and CDR2 are SEHNR and FQNEAQ (reference sequence). CDR3 length: 14 residues.

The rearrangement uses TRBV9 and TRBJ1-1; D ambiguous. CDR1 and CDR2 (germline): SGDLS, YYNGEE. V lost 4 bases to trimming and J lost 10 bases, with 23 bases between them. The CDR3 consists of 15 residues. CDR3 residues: CASSLTFESTPGAFF. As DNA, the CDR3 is TGTGCCAGCAGCCTCACCTTTGAGTCTACCCCGGGAGCTTTCTTT. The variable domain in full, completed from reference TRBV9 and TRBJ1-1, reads DSGVTQTPKHLITATGQRVTLRCSPRSGDLSVYWYQQSLDQGLQFLIQYYNGEERAKGNILERFSAQQFPDLHSELNLSSLELGDSALYFCASSLTFESTPGAFFGQGTRLTVV.

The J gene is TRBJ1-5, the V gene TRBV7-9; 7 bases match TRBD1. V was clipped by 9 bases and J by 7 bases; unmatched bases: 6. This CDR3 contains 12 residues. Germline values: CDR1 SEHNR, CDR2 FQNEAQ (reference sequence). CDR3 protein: CASSLGGQPQHF. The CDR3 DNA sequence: TGTGCCAGTAGTTTAGGGGGCCAGCCCCAGCATTTT.

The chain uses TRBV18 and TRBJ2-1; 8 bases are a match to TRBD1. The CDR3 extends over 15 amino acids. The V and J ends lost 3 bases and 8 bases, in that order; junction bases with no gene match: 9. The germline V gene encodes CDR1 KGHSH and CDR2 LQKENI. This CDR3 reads CASSPGQVEIYEQFF. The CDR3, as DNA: TGTGCCAGCTCACCGGGACAGGTTGAGATCTATGAGCAGTTCTTC. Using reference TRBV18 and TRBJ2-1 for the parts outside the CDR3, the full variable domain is NAGVMQNPRHLVRRRGQEARLRCSPMKGHSHVYWYRQLPEEGLKFMVYLQKENIIDESGMPKERFSAEFPKEGPSILRIQQVVRGDSAAYFCASSPGQVEIYEQFFGPGTRLTVL.

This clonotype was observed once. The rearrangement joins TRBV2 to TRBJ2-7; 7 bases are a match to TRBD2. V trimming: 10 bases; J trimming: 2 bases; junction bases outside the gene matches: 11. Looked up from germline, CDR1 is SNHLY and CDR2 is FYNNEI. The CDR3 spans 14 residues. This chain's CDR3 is CATKGGRGPYEQYF. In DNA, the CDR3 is TGTGCCACAAAAGGAGGGAGGGGACCCTACGAGCAGTACTTC.

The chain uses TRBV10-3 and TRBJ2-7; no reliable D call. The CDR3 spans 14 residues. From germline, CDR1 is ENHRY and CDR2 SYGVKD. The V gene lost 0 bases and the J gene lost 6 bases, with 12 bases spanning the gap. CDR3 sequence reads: CAISESRQALEQYF. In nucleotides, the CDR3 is TGTGCCATCAGTGAGTCTCGGCAGGCGCTCGAGCAGTACTTC.

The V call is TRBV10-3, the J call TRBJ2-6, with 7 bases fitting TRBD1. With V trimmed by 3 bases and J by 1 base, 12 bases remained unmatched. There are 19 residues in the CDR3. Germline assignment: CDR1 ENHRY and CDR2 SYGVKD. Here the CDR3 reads CAISDQGQAYRSGANVLTF. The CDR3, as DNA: TGTGCCATCAGTGACCAAGGACAGGCGTATCGGTCTGGGGCCAACGTCCTGACTTTC.